This T cell receptor (beta chain) originates from a study of blood T cell repertoires in COVID-19. All recovered Cohort 3 donors got two negative PCRs, got clearance, or saw symptom resolution. The assay was immunoSEQ multiplex PCR, and TCRdb's table has in-frame clones only and misses some. This sample has hundreds of thousands of clones, with roughly nine tenths found just once. The ends were cut back, 4 bases at V and 8 bases at J, with 14 bases in the middle. Germline V CDR1 and CDR2: SEHNR, FQNEAQ (reference sequence). The CDR3 extends over 13 amino acids. The receptor was isolated from a woman younger than 45 who had recovered from COVID-19. The chain couples TRBV7-9 to TRBJ1-2; tentative D call: TRBD1 (5 bases). The sequenced material came from PBMCs or T cells enriched from blood (not recorded which). CDR3 DNA: TGTGCCAGCAGCTCACAAGGGGCCCACGGCTACACCTTC. Translation: CASSSQGAHGYTF. The full variable domain, completed using reference TRBV7-9 and TRBJ1-2, is DTGVSQNPRHKITKRGQNVTFRCDPISEHNRLYWYRQTLGQGPEFLTYFQNEAQLEKSRLLSDRFSAERPKGSFSTLEIQRTEQGDSAMYLCASSSQGAHGYTFGSGTRLTVV.